This TCR beta chain was sequenced during a study of cytomegalovirus exposure and HLA in healthy donors. The study, taken as a whole, reports: There were fewer than 200 TCR beta chains listed as cytomegalovirus-associated.

The repertoire was sequenced with immunoSEQ multiplex PCR; TCRdb's copy has only in-frame clones and lacks some. The sample lists some 240,000 clones, around 87% occurring once. The CDR3 length is 16 residues. Germline CDR1 MNHNY, CDR2 SVGAGI (reference sequence). V was trimmed by 1 base and J by 0 bases, leaving 9 bases between them. A note on this clone: Its antigen is unknown.

Sequencing was carried out using PBMCs. The V call is TRBV6-6, the J call TRBJ1-4, with D unclear. The source is a woman aged 18-30 years in good health and CMV-seropositive. The CDR3 nucleotides read TGTGCCAGCAGTTACTACGTTACGGCAACTAATGAAAAACTGTTTTTT. As protein: CASSYYVTATNEKLFF.